What follows are 5 T cell receptor beta chains derived from one specimen sequenced in a study of OX40 agonist ivuxolimab in advanced cancers. Assay used: immunoSEQ multiplex PCR; TCRdb lists only in-frame clones, some missing. The sample holds around 92,000 clones, over 65% seen once. This specimen was CD4+ or CD8+ T cells sorted from blood, taken in a trial of the OX40 agonist ivuxolimab. These receptors originate from an adult with an advanced solid tumor such as melanoma, head and neck, liver or kidney cancer.

The rearrangement joins TRBV7-2 to TRBJ1-1; D is unresolved. CDR3 length: 15 residues. Germline values: CDR1 SGHTA, CDR2 FQGNSA. Deletions cut 5 bases from V and 0 bases from J, with 13 bases between. The CDR3 bases are TGTGCCAGCAGCCCACACGCGGCCGTGAACACTGAAGCTTTCTTT. It specifies CASSPHAAVNTEAFF.

The rearrangement uses TRBV5-1 and TRBJ2-4; D is undetermined. V lost 3 bases and J 0 bases, leaving 7 bases between the germline ends. Per germline, CDR1 SGHRS and CDR2 YFSETQ. The CDR3 length is 14 residues. In DNA, the CDR3 is TGCGCCAGCAGCTCCCATGAAGCCAAAAACATTCAGTACTTC. Translation: CASSSHEAKNIQYF.

The CDR3 loop reads CASGTGRTNEKLFF. The CDR3 coding sequence is TGTGCCAGCGGGACAGGGAGAACTAATGAAAAACTGTTTTTT. This chain links TRBV19 with TRBJ1-4; TRBD1 matches 9 bases. This CDR3 is built from 14 residues. CDR1 LNHDA and CDR2 SQIVND come from the germline V gene (reference sequence). V dropped 9 bases and J dropped 1; count of bases not matched to a gene: 3.

V gene TRBV30 combines with J gene TRBJ1-1, with D tentatively TRBD1 (6 bases). Trimming cost V 2 bases and J 4 bases, with 11 bases left between them. CDR1 and CDR2 (germline): GTSNPN, SVGIG (reference sequence). The CDR3 loop spans 13 amino acids. As DNA, the CDR3 is TGTGCCTGGAGTAAGGGGGGGGGCACTGAAGCTTTCTTT. Translating it yields CAWSKGGGTEAFF.

V gene TRBV6-5 combines with J gene TRBJ2-7; 8 positions agree with TRBD1. Germline values: CDR1 MNHEY, CDR2 SVGAGI. The V segment lost 4 bases and the J segment 6 bases; nucleotides outside the gene matches: 8. This CDR3 contains 14 residues. In DNA, the CDR3 is TGTGCCAGCAGTTTCCGACAGGGGAGCCGCGAGCAGTACTTC. Its translation: CASSFRQGSREQYF.